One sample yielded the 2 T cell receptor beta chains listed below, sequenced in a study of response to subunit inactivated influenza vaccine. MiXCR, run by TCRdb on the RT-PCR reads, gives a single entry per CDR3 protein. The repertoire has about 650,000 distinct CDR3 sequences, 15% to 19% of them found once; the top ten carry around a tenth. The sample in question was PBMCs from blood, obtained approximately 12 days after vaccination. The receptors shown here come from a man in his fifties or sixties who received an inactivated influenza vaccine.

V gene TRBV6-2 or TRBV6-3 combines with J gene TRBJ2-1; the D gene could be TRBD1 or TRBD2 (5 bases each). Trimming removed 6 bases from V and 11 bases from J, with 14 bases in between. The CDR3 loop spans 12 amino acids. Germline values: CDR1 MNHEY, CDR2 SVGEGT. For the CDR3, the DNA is TGTGCCAGCAGACTAAACCGGGACCAGCAGTTCTTC. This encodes CASRLNRDQQFF.

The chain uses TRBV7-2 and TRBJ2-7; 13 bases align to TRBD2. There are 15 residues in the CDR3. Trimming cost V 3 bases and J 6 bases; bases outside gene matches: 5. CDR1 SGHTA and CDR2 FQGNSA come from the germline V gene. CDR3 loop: CASSLGLAGPFEQYF. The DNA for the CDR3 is TGTGCCAGCAGCTTGGGACTAGCGGGACCCTTCGAGCAGTACTTC.